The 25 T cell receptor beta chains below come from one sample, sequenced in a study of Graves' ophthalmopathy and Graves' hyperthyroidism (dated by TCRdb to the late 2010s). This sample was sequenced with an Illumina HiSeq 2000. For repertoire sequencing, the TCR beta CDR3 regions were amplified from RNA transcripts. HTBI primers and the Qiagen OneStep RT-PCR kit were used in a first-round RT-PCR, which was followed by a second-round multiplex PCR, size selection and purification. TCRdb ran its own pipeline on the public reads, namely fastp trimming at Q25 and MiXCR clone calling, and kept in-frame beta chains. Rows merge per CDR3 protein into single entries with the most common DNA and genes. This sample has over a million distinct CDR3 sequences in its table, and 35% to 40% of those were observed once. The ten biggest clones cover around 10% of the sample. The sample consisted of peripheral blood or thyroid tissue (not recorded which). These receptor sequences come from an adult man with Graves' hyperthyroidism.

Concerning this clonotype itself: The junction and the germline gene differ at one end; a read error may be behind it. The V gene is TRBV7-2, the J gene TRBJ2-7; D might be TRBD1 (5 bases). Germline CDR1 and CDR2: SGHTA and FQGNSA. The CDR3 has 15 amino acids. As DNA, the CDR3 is TGTGCCAGCAGCTCCAACCCACAGGCGTCCTACGAACAGTACTTC. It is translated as CASSSNPQASYEQYF.

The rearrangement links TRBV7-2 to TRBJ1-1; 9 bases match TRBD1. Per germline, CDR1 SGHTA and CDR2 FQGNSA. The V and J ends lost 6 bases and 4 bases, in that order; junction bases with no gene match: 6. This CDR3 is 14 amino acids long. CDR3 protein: CASSPGQGITEAFF. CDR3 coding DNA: TGTGCCAGCAGTCCGGGACAGGGCATCACTGAAGCTTTCTTT. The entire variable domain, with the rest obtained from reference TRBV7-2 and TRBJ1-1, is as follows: GAGVSQSPSNKVTEKGKDVELRCDPISGHTALYWYRQSLGQGLEFLIYFQGNSAPDKSGLPSDRFSAERTGGSVSTLTIQRTQQEDSAVYLCASSPGQGITEAFFGQGTRLTVV.

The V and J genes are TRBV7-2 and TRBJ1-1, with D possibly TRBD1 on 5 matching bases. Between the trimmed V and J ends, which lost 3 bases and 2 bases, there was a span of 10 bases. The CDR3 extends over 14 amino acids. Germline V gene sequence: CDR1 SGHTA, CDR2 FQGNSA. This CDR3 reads CASSFRGHNTEAFF. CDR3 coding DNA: TGTGCCAGCAGCTTCCGCGGACACAACACTGAAGCTTTCTTT.

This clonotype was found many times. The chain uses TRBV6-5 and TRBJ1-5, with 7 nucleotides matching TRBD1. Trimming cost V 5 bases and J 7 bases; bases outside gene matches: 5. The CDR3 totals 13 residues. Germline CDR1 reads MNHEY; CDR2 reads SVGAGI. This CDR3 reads CASSRDSRQPQHF. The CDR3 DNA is TGTGCCAGCAGTAGGGACAGTCGACAGCCCCAGCATTTT.

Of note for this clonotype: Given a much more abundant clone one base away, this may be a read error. For the CDR3, the DNA is TGCAGTGCTAGCTCTGTTACGGATTTCCAAGAGCCCCAGTACTTC. This codes for CSASSVTDFQEPQYF. The gene calls are TRBV20-1 and TRBJ2-5, with D hard to call. The germline V gene has CDR1 DFQATT and CDR2 SNEGSKA (reference sequence). The CDR3 contains 15 residues.

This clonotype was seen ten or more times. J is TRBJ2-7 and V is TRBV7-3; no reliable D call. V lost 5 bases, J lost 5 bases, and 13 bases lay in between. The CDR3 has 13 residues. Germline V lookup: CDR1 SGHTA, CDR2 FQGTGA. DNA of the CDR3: TGTGCCAGCAGCCTCAGGTCTCCCCACGAGCAGTACTTC. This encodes CASSLRSPHEQYF.

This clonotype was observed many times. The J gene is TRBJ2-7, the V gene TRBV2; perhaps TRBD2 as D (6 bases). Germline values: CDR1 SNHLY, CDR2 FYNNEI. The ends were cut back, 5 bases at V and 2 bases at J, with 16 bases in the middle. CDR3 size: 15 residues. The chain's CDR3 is CASSISGMGAYEQYF. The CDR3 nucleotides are TGTGCCAGCAGTATTAGCGGAATGGGGGCCTACGAGCAGTACTTC.

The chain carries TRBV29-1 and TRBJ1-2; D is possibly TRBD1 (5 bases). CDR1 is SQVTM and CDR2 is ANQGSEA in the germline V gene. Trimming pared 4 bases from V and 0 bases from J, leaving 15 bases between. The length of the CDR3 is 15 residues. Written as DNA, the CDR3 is TGCAGCGTTGGCGAGGGGCAGGAAACTAACTATGGCTACACCTTC. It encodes CSVGEGQETNYGYTF.

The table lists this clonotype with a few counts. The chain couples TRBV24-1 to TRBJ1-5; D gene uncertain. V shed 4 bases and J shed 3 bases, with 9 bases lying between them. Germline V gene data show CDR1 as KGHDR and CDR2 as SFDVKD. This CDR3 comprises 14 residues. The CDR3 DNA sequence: TGTGCCACCAGTGAACCCGGTCTCAATCAGCCCCAGCATTTT. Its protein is CATSEPGLNQPQHF.

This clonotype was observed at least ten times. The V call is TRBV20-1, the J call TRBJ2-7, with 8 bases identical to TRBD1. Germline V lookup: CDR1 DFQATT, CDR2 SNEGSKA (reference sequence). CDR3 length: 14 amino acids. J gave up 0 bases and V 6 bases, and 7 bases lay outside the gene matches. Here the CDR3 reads CSAHWTGSSYEQYF. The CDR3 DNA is TGCAGTGCCCATTGGACAGGGAGCTCCTACGAGCAGTACTTC.

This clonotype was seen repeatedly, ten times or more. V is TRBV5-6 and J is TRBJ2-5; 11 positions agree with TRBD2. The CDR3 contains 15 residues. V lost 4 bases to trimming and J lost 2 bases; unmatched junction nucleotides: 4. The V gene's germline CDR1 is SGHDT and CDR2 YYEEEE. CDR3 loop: CASSELAGEQETQYF. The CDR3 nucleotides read TGTGCCAGCAGCGAACTAGCGGGGGAGCAAGAGACCCAGTACTTC.

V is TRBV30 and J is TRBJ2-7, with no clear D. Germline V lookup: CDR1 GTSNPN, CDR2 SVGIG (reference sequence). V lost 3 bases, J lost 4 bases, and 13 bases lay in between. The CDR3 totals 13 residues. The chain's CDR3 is CAWRSWVSYEQYF. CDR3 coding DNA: TGTGCCTGGAGATCTTGGGTCAGTTACGAGCAGTACTTC.

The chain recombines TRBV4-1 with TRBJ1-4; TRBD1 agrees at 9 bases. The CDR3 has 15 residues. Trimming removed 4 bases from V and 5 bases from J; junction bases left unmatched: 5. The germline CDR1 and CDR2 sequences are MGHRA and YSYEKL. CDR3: CASSRYDRGNEKLFF. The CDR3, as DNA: TGCGCCAGCAGCCGATATGACAGGGGGAATGAAAAACTGTTTTTT.

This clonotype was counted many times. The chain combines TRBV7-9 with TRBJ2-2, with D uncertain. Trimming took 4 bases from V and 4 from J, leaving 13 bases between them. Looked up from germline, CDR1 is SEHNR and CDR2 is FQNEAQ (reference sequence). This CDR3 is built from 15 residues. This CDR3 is CASSYLLRGTGELFF. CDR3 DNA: TGTGCCAGCAGCTATCTCCTCCGTGGCACCGGGGAGCTGTTTTTT.

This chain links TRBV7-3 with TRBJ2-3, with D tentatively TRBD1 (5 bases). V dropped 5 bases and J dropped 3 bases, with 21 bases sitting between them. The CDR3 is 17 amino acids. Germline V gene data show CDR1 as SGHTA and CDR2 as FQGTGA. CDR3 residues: CASSHDIPGIGTDTQYF. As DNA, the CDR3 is TGTGCCAGCAGCCACGACATACCAGGGATAGGTACAGATACGCAGTATTTT.

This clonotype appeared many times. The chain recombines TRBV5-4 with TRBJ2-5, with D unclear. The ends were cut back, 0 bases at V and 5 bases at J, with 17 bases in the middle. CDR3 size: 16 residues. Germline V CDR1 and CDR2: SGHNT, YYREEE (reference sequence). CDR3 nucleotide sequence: TGTGCCAGCAGCTTGGTGTCTACCCTGTCTGGGGAGACCCAGTACTTC. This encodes CASSLVSTLSGETQYF.

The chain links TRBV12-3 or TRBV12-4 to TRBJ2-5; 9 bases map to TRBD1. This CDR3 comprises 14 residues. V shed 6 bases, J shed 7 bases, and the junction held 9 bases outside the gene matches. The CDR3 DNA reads TGTGCCAGCAGAACTGGACCGGGACAGGGGACCCAGTACTTC. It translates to CASRTGPGQGTQYF.

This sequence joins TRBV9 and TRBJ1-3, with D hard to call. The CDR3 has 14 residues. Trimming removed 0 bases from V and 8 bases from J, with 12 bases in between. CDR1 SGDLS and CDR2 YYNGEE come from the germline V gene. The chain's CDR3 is CASSVVAVTDTIYF. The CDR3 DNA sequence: TGTGCCAGCAGCGTAGTAGCAGTTACGGACACCATATATTTT.

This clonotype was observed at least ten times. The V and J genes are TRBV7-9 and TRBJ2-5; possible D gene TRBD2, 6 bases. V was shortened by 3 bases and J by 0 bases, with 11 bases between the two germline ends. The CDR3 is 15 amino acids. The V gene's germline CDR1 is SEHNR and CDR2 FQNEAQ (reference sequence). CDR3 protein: CASSFGRGNQETQYF. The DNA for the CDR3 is TGTGCCAGCAGCTTCGGGCGCGGGAACCAAGAGACCCAGTACTTC.

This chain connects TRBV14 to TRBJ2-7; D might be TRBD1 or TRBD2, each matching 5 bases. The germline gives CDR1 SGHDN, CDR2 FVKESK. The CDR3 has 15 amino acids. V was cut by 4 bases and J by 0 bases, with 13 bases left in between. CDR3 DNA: TGTGCCAGCAGCCCTATAGGGACCCTCTCCTACGAGCAGTACTTC. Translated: CASSPIGTLSYEQYF.

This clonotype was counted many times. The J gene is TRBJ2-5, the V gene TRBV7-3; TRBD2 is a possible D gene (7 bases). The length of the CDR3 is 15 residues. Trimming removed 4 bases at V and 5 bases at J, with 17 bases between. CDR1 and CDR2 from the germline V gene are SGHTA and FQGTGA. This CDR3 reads CASSSMGGGGETQYF. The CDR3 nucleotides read TGTGCCAGCAGCTCAATGGGGGGGGGCGGGGAGACCCAGTACTTC.

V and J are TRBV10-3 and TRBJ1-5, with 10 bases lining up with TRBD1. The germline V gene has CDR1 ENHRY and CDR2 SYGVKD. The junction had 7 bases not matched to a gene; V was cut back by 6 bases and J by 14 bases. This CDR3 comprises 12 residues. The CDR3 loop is CAIRPGQGYEHF. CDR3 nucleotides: TGTGCCATCAGGCCGGGACAGGGGTACGAGCATTTT.

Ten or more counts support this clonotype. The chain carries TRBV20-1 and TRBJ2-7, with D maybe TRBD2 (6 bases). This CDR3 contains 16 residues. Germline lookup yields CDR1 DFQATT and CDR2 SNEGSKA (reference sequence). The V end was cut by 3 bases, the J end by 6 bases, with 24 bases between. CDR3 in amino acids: CSARGLARTDNSEQYF. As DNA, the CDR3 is TGCAGTGCTAGGGGGCTAGCGCGAACCGACAACAGCGAGCAGTACTTC.

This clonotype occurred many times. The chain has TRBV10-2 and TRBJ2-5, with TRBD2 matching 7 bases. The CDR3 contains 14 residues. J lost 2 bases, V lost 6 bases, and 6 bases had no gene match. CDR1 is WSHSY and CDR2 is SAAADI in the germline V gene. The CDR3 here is CASREPGLQETQYF. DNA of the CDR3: TGCGCCAGCAGGGAACCGGGACTACAAGAGACCCAGTACTTC.

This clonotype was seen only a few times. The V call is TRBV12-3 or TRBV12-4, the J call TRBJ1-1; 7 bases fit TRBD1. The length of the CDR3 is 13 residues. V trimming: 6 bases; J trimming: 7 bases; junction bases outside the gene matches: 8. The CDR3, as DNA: TGTGCCAGCAGCCCAACGGACAGGTTTGAAGCTTTCTTT. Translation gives CASSPTDRFEAFF.